The clone carrying this TCR beta chain has only one observation. The repertoire was sequenced with immunoSEQ multiplex PCR; TCRdb's copy has only in-frame clones and lacks some. The sample records around 120,000 clones, about 87% being singletons. This sample was taken from a study of control samples from healthy donors and cancer patients. The V end was cut by 1 base, the J end by 5 bases, with 15 bases between. CDR3 length: 16 amino acids. Germline CDR1 LGHDT, CDR2 YNNKEL (reference sequence). The sequencing input was blood. This sequence was found in a man in his 60s in good health. The chain carries TRBV3-1 (or the pseudogene TRBV3-2) and TRBJ2-1; no firm D call. CDR3 region: CASSQASWGSNNEQFF. DNA for the CDR3: TGTGCCAGCAGCCAAGCCTCATGGGGTAGCAACAATGAGCAGTTCTTC.